A single sample gave rise to the 28 T cell receptor beta chains below, sequenced in a study of T cell repertoires in cytomegalovirus infection. MiXCR, applied by TCRdb to the reads, yields one record per CDR3 protein. Of about 920,000 distinct CDR3 sequences listed, 31% were seen once; the top ten hold about an eighth. These receptors are not linked to any known antigen. The sequencing here drew on cultured CD8+ T cells from PBMCs, taken from culture after CMV antigen stimulation. The receptors here all came from a human donor in good health (CMV status not recorded). Some clones in this sample may be carry-over from other donors' samples.

This sequence joins TRBV5-5 and TRBJ2-1; D might be TRBD1 or TRBD2, each matching 5 bases. V gave up 0 bases and J gave up 0 bases, with 16 bases separating them. Germline loops: CDR1 SGHKS, CDR2 YYEKEE (reference sequence). CDR3 size: 18 residues. CDR3 DNA sequence: TGTGCCAGCAGCTTGGCCGCGGTGGGACCGCTCTCCTACAATGAGCAGTTCTTC. Its protein is CASSLAAVGPLSYNEQFF.

The rearrangement joins TRBV20-1 to TRBJ2-7, with a tentative D call TRBD2 (6 bases). Trimming took off 5 bases at V and 5 bases at J, with 10 bases between the two ends. CDR3 length equals 11 residues. Germline CDR1 DFQATT, CDR2 SNEGSKA (reference sequence). The CDR3 here is CSAPGVNEQYV. The DNA for the CDR3 is TGCAGTGCTCCGGGGGTAAACGAGCAGTACGTC.

The J gene is TRBJ2-1, the V gene TRBV4-3; TRBD1 matches at 9 bases. Unmatched junction bases numbered 6, after V lost 0 bases and J lost 9 bases. Germline-derived CDR1 and CDR2 are LGHNA and YSLEER. This CDR3 is built from 15 residues. CDR3 nucleotide sequence: TGCGCCAGCAGCCAAGATGGGACAGGGAGTGGTGAGCAGTTCTTC. This gives the protein CASSQDGTGSGEQFF.

This sequence joins TRBV7-6 and TRBJ2-7; TRBD2 matches at 9 bases. The germline V gene has CDR1 SGHVS and CDR2 FNYEAQ. The CDR3 has 15 residues. V shed 0 bases, J shed 7 bases, and the junction held 7 bases outside the gene matches. CDR3 sequence reads: CASSLAAGGPGEQYV. The CDR3 DNA follows: TGTGCCAGCAGCTTAGCGGCGGGGGGGCCAGGAGAGCAGTACGTC.

The sample holds a few counts of this clonotype. This sequence joins TRBV7-9 and TRBJ2-4; no clear D. The CDR3 contains 16 residues. V was pared by 3 bases and J by 0 bases, with 12 bases between. The germline V gene encodes CDR1 SEHNR and CDR2 FQNEAQ (reference sequence). CDR3 coding DNA: TGTGCCAGCAGCTTTGTCTTAAAAGTAGCCAAAAACATTCAGTACTTC. Translating it yields CASSFVLKVAKNIQYF.

The genes are TRBV12-3 or TRBV12-4 and TRBJ2-3, with TRBD2 matching over 9 bases. With V trimmed by 5 bases and J by 3 bases, 9 bases remained unmatched. This CDR3 region has 16 residues. In nucleotides, the CDR3 is TGTGCCAGCAGTGGTTGGCGGGGGGGCGGAACAGATACGCAGTATTTT. It codes for CASSGWRGGGTDTQYF.

The V gene is TRBV29-1, the J gene TRBJ1-1; D call uncertain. CDR3 length equals 12 residues. Between the trimmed V and J ends, which lost 7 bases and 10 bases, there was a span of 19 bases. Germline CDR1 is SQVTM and CDR2 is ANQGSEA. This CDR3 reads CSALPNMEGAFF. DNA for the CDR3: TGCAGCGCCCTCCCGAACATGGAGGGAGCTTTCTTT. The full variable domain, in which reference TRBV29-1 and TRBJ1-1 provide the parts outside the CDR3, is SAVISQKPSRDICQRGTSLTIQCQVDSQVTMMFWYRQQPGQSLTLIATANQGSEATYESGFVIDKFPISRPNLTFSTLTVSNMSPEDSSIYLCSALPNMEGAFFGQGTRLTVV.

This chain joins TRBV27 and TRBJ2-1, with 8 nucleotides matching TRBD1. Germline CDR1 is MNHEY and CDR2 is SMNVEV (reference sequence). The CDR3 extends over 16 amino acids. Trimming took 5 bases from V and 4 from J; bases not matched to a gene: 10. The CDR3 sequence: CASSTLDREPYNEQFF. CDR3 in DNA: TGTGCCAGCAGTACCCTGGACAGGGAACCGTACAATGAGCAGTTCTTC.

V is TRBV6-5 and J is TRBJ1-1; 11 bases line up with TRBD1. This CDR3 comprises 13 residues. V shed 5 bases, J shed 12 bases, and the junction held 8 bases outside the gene matches. Germline-derived CDR1 and CDR2 are MNHEY and SVGAGI. Here the CDR3 DNA reads TGTGCCAGCAGTACGGGGACAGGGGGTTTCTCTTTCTTT. Amino acid sequence: CASSTGTGGFSFF.

This chain links TRBV5-1 with TRBJ2-7, with D unresolved. Germline lookup yields CDR1 SGHRS and CDR2 YFSETQ. The CDR3 has 13 amino acids. V was trimmed by 4 bases and J by 6 bases, leaving 14 bases between them. The chain's CDR3 is CASSPTDQFEQYF. In DNA form, the CDR3 reads TGCGCCAGCAGCCCTACGGACCAGTTCGAGCAGTACTTC.

The chain employs TRBV6-1 and TRBJ2-2; 11 bases line up with TRBD2. J was trimmed by 0 bases and V by 7 bases; bases with no gene match: 19. Looked up from germline, CDR1 is MNHNS and CDR2 is SASEGT. The CDR3 is 21 amino acids. CDR3 coding DNA: TGTGCCAGCATCTCCTCCGCTGGGTTAGCGGGGGGGCCTACGAACACCGGGGAGCTGTTTTTT. Its protein product is CASISSAGLAGGPTNTGELFF.

The rearrangement joins TRBV28 to TRBJ1-2; 7 nucleotides agree with TRBD1. This CDR3 has 13 residues. V lost 6 bases, J lost 5 bases, and 6 bases stayed unmatched. Looked up from germline, CDR1 is MDHEN and CDR2 is SYDVKM. The CDR3 DNA reads as TGTGCCAGCAGCTTGACAGGGAGGTATGGCTACACCTTC. Protein sequence: CASSLTGRYGYTF.

The chain combines TRBV19 with TRBJ1-2; D is ambiguous. The CDR3 is 15 amino acids. V gave up 5 bases and J gave up 2 bases, with 15 bases separating them. Germline V CDR1 and CDR2: LNHDA, SQIVND (reference sequence). CDR3 amino acids: CASSAYSGPNYGYTF. The CDR3 DNA reads as TGTGCCAGTAGTGCGTACAGCGGCCCAAACTATGGCTACACCTTC. Complete variable domain (other parts from reference TRBV19 and TRBJ1-2): DGGITQSPKYLFRKEGQNVTLSCEQNLNHDAMYWYRQDPGQGLRLIYYSQIVNDFQKGDIAEGYSVSREKKESFPLTVTSAQKNPTAFYLCASSAYSGPNYGYTFGSGTRLTVV.

The chain is built from TRBV6-1 and TRBJ1-2, with a weak D call TRBD1 (6 bases). Deletions cut 4 bases from V and 2 bases from J, with 14 bases between. The CDR3 runs to 15 residues. CDR1 MNHNS and CDR2 SASEGT come from the germline V gene. CDR3 residues: CASSVDRNGNYGYTF. The DNA for the CDR3 is TGTGCCAGCAGTGTTGACAGGAACGGCAACTATGGCTACACCTTC.

This sequence joins TRBV14 and TRBJ2-6, with 7 positions matching TRBD1. After removal of 2 bases from V and 4 bases from J, the junction contained 2 bases not matched to a gene. The CDR3 has 15 amino acids. In germline, CDR1 is SGHDN, CDR2 FVKESK. The CDR3, as DNA: TGTGCCAGCAGCCAAACAGGGGTCGGGGCCAACGTCCTGACTTTC. Its translation is CASSQTGVGANVLTF.

V gene TRBV12-3 or TRBV12-4 combines with J gene TRBJ1-6, with D possibly TRBD1 on 5 matching bases. CDR3 length equals 14 residues. The germline V and J ends were trimmed by 3 bases and 14 bases, with 17 bases remaining between them. Here the CDR3 DNA reads TGTGCCAGCAGTTTGGGACTTTCCCGGGCGGCCCTCCACTTT. It translates to CASSLGLSRAALHF.

Ten or more counts support this clonotype. The V and J genes are TRBV7-8 and TRBJ2-3; TRBD1 agrees at 9 bases. Looked up from germline, CDR1 is SGHVS and CDR2 is FQNEAQ. With V trimmed by 4 bases and J by 1 base, 3 bases remained unmatched. The CDR3 is made up of 15 amino acids. CDR3 sequence: CASSSTGGGTDTQYF. The CDR3 bases are TGTGCCAGCAGCTCGACAGGGGGTGGCACAGATACGCAGTATTTT.

This clonotype was recorded at least ten times. This chain uses TRBV7-2 with TRBJ2-3; 8 nucleotides agree with TRBD2. V lost 2 bases to trimming and J lost 6 bases; unmatched junction nucleotides: 13. Germline values: CDR1 SGHTA, CDR2 FQGNSA. The CDR3 spans 17 residues. The CDR3 spells CASSLRETSVIPDTQYF. CDR3 coding DNA: TGTGCCAGCAGCTTAAGGGAGACTAGCGTAATCCCGGATACGCAGTATTTT.

Details on this clonotype: This clone may be a read error of a much larger clone one base away. The rearrangement joins TRBV7-3 to TRBJ2-1; 12 bases agree with TRBD2. The CDR3 contains 15 residues. Looked up from germline, CDR1 is SGHTA and CDR2 is FQGTGA. Written as DNA, the CDR3 is TGTGTCAGCAGCCCTAGCGGGGGGGCTGGGAATGAGCAGTTCTTC. Protein product: CVSSPSGGAGNEQFF.

This clonotype was seen more than once but under ten times. J is TRBJ2-3 and V is TRBV20-1; the D gene is possibly TRBD1 (5 bases). V gave up 0 bases and J gave up 3 bases, with 16 bases separating them. This CDR3 has 16 amino acids. In germline, CDR1 is DFQATT, CDR2 SNEGSKA (reference sequence). CDR3 residues: CSARDFRLGATDTQYF. CDR3 nucleotide sequence: TGCAGTGCTAGAGATTTCCGGCTAGGGGCGACAGATACGCAGTATTTT.

This clonotype showed up just a few times. The rearrangement uses TRBV7-8 and TRBJ2-1, with TRBD2 identical over 8 bases. The V and J ends lost 3 bases and 4 bases, in that order; junction bases with no gene match: 5. This CDR3 has 15 amino acids. Per germline, CDR1 SGHVS and CDR2 FQNEAQ. The CDR3 DNA reads as TGTGCCAGCAGCTTGGGGACTAGGGAATACAATGAGCAGTTCTTC. It specifies CASSLGTREYNEQFF. Full variable domain (missing parts from reference TRBV7-8 and TRBJ2-1): GAGVSQSPRYKVAKRGQDVALRCDPISGHVSLFWYQQALGQGPEFLTYFQNEAQLDKSGLPSDRFFAERPEGSVSTLKIQRTQQEDSAVYLCASSLGTREYNEQFFGPGTRLTVL.

This sequence joins TRBV7-9 and TRBJ2-2, with D unclear. The CDR3 covers 13 residues. Germline V CDR1 and CDR2: SEHNR, FQNEAQ (reference sequence). V was shortened by 5 bases and J by 7 bases, with 11 bases between the two germline ends. The CDR3 loop reads CASSPGRLGELFF. DNA for the CDR3: TGTGCCAGCAGCCCAGGACGGCTCGGGGAGCTGTTTTTT.

This clonotype appeared a single time. CDR3 bases: TGTGCCAGCTGCCATCGAATCAGCGGGCAAGAGACCCAGTACTTC. This codes for CASCHRISGQETQYF. V usage is TRBV12-3 or TRBV12-4 and J usage is TRBJ2-5, with a weak D call TRBD2 (6 bases). The V gene lost 8 bases and the J gene lost 2 bases, with 18 bases spanning the gap. This CDR3 spans 15 amino acids.

The sample holds many counts of this clonotype. This rearrangement joins TRBV7-8 to TRBJ2-3; no clear D gene. The V gene's germline CDR1 is SGHVS and CDR2 FQNEAQ. V lost 2 bases, J lost 2 bases, and 5 bases lay in between. The CDR3 loop spans 13 amino acids. The CDR3 loop reads CASSLYLTDTQYF. The CDR3 region has the DNA TGTGCCAGCAGCTTATATCTCACAGATACGCAGTATTTT.

This clonotype has ten or more counts. The chain has TRBV7-6 and TRBJ2-5; 9 nucleotides match TRBD1. This CDR3 is built from 15 residues. V dropped 5 bases and J dropped 4; count of bases not matched to a gene: 8. CDR1 and CDR2 from the germline V gene are SGHVS and FNYEAQ. The CDR3 spells CASSPGTGNGETQYF. CDR3 nucleotide sequence: TGTGCCAGCAGCCCGGGGACAGGGAATGGAGAGACCCAGTACTTC.

This clonotype was seen a few times. This CDR3 reads CASSFFSWTGAEAFF. CDR3 sequence (DNA): TGTGCCAGCAGTTTTTTTAGTTGGACAGGGGCTGAAGCTTTCTTT. The chain uses TRBV12-3 or TRBV12-4 and TRBJ1-1, with 9 bases fitting TRBD1. V lost 3 bases and J lost 6; bases outside the gene matches: 8. This CDR3 region has 15 residues.

This sequence joins TRBV15 and TRBJ2-3; 7 nucleotides agree with TRBD2. The V segment lost 0 bases and the J segment 0 bases; nucleotides outside the gene matches: 6. In germline, CDR1 is LNHNV, CDR2 YYDKDF (reference sequence). The CDR3 extends over 17 amino acids. The CDR3 DNA is TGTGCCACCAGCAGAGATTTGCTAGCGGACAGCACAGATACGCAGTATTTT. Protein product: CATSRDLLADSTDTQYF. The complete variable domain, with remaining parts taken from reference TRBV15 and TRBJ2-3, reads DAMVIQNPRYQVTQFGKPVTLSCSQTLNHNVMYWYQQKSSQAPKLLFHYYDKDFNNEADTPDNFQSRRPNTSFCFLDIRSPGLGDTAMYLCATSRDLLADSTDTQYFGPGTRLTVL.

This clonotype appeared many times. The chain uses TRBV7-2 and TRBJ2-1, with 12 bases matching TRBD2. CDR3 size: 18 residues. After removal of 5 bases from V and 3 bases from J, the junction contained 11 bases not matched to a gene. From germline, CDR1 is SGHTA and CDR2 FQGNSA. For the CDR3, the DNA is TGTGCCAGCAGCCCAGGATCTAGCGGGGGGGGAATCTACAATGAGCAGTTCTTC. Translating it yields CASSPGSSGGGIYNEQFF.